The TCR beta chain described here comes from a study of molecular identifiers for immune sequencing clone quantification. Study at large: In replicates, the authors split RNA from roughly 20,000 or 100,000 naive CD8 cells five ways and sequenced four. Study-level results: Clones carrying above 20 RNA copies accounted for over 97% of effector molecules, under 1% in naive cells. Barcodes shared by identical TCR molecules could lead to underestimated sizes of highly expanded clones.

Naive CD8 T cells were sorted as CD8+CD4-CCR7+CD45RA+. This clonotype occurred a few times. No antigen is known for it. This CDR3 is 13 amino acids long. The germline V and J ends were trimmed by 0 bases and 3 bases, with 8 bases remaining between them. The germline gives CDR1 GTSNPN, CDR2 SVGIG (reference sequence). TCRdb reprocessed the PCR reads via MiXCR and lists one record per CDR3 protein. The sample includes around 460,000 distinct CDR3 sequences, around 25% of them seen just once. The rearrangement links TRBV30 to TRBJ1-2, with D possibly being TRBD1 (5 bases). Sequenced input: naive CD8+ T cells from blood, with Jurkat cell RNA spiked in. Sample subset: FACS-sorted CD8+CD4-CCR7+CD45RA+ naive T cells. This receptor was obtained from a human donor in good health. Some libraries in this study had Jurkat cell RNA spiked in. The CDR3 here is CAWSVRGYYGYTF. DNA of the CDR3: TGTGCCTGGAGTGTACGGGGGTACTATGGCTACACCTTC.